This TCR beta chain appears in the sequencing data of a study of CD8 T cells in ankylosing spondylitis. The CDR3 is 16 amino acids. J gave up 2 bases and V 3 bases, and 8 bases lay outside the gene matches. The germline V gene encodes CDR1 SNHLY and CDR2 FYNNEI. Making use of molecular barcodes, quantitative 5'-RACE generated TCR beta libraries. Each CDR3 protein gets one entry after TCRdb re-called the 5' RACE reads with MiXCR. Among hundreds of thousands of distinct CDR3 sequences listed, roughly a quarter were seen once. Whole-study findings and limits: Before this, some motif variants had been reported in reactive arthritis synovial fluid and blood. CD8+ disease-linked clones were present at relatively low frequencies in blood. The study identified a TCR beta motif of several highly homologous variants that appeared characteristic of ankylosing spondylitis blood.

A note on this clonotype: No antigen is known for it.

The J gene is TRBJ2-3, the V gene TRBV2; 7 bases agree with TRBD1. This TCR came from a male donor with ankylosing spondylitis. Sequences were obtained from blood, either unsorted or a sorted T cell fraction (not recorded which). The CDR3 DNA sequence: TGTGCCAGCAGTGACCTAGGGGGCCGGTACACAGATACGCAGTATTTT. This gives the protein CASSDLGGRYTDTQYF.